These T cell receptor beta chains were read from a single sample in a study of beta chain features in type 1 diabetes. Profiled with immunoSEQ multiplex PCR; TCRdb holds only in-frame clones, not every one. Among 300,000 to 450,000 clones listed, around 12% were seen once. Source material: naive CD4+ T cells from blood. Receptors originate from a man aged 18 to 29 in good health. The CDR3 runs from the conserved cysteine through the conserved F or W. D genes are given only for firm matches. Clone sizes are given selectively: once, few, many, or a class where the clone is expanded.

size | D | J | V | DNA | CDR3
- | - | TRBJ2-6 | TRBV4-1 | TGCGCCAGCAGCCAAGATAGGTTCCGGGGCTCTGGGGCCAACGTCCTGACTTTC | CASSQDRFRGSGANVLTF
few | - | TRBJ2-1 | TRBV29-1 | TGCAGCGTTGTTAAGGGGTCGGGCTCCTACAATGAGCAGTTCTTC | CSVVKGSGSYNEQFF
many | TRBD1 | TRBJ2-1 | TRBV4-3 | TGCGCCAGCAGCCTTGTCGGACAGGGTAGTGAGCAGTTCTTC | CASSLVGQGSEQFF
few | TRBD2 | TRBJ2-7 | TRBV29-1 | TGCAGCGTTGGGACTAGCGGGTTATCCTACGAGCAGTACTTC | CSVGTSGLSYEQYF
- | - | TRBJ1-1 | TRBV28 | TGTGCCGGAAGTGGGGGCAGGGACACTGAAGCTTTCTTT | CAGSGGRDTEAFF
many | - | TRBJ2-5 | TRBV7-9 | TGTGCCAGCAGCACTAGGGAGACCCAGTACTTC | CASSTRETQYF
- | TRBD2 | TRBJ2-1 | TRBV9 | TGTGCCAGCAGCGTAGGGACTAGCGGGATAGTCAATGAGCAGTTCTTC | CASSVGTSGIVNEQFF
- | TRBD1 | TRBJ2-3 | TRBV6-5 | TGTGCCAGCAAGAGGACAGGGGCTATCACAGATACGCAGTATTTT | CASKRTGAITDTQYF
few | TRBD1 | TRBJ2-7 | TRBV5-4 | TGTGCCAGCAGCACCGGGGACAGGGGGCGCGTCGAGCAGTACTTC | CASSTGDRGRVEQYF
- | TRBD2 | TRBJ2-3 | TRBV18 | TGTGCCAGCTCCGTGACTAGCGGGAGTTCGGGCCCAGATACGCAGTATTTT | CASSVTSGSSGPDTQYF
once | TRBD1 | TRBJ1-2 | TRBV30 | TGTGCCTGGAGGGGAGGAGGGGGCCCCGGCTATGGCTACACCTTC | CAWRGGGGPGYGYTF
- | TRBD1 | TRBJ1-6 | TRBV30 | TGTGCCTGGCAGGGACAGAATAATTCACCCCTCCACTTT | CAWQGQNNSPLHF
- | TRBD2 | TRBJ2-1 | TRBV10-3 | TGTGCCATCTCCGGCCTAGCGGAATTGAGAGATGAGCAGTTCTTC | CAISGLAELRDEQFF
- | TRBD2 | TRBJ2-2 | TRBV4-2 | TGTGCCAGCAGCCAAGTTCAGGGTAGCGGGGGGCTGAACACCGGGGAGCTGTTTTTT | CASSQVQGSGGLNTGELFF
- | - | TRBJ2-7 | TRBV6-6 | TGTGCCAGCAATGCGTATGACGAGCAGTACTTC | CASNAYDEQYF
few | - | TRBJ1-1 | TRBV7-9 | TGTGCCAGCAGCTTAACCCTGGCGAACACTGAAGCTTTCTTT | CASSLTLANTEAFF
few | - | TRBJ1-1 | TRBV18 | TGTGCCAGCTCACCAAGCCGTACCCTGGACACTGAAGCTTTCTTT | CASSPSRTLDTEAFF
few | TRBD1 | TRBJ2-7 | TRBV28 | TGTGCCAGTAGGGGACAGGGCTACGAGCAGTACTTC | CASRGQGYEQYF
- | TRBD2 | TRBJ2-3 | TRBV9 | TGTGCCAGCAGCGCCGTTAGCGGGGGGACAACAGATACGCAGTATTTT | CASSAVSGGTTDTQYF
- | - | TRBJ2-1 | TRBV7-3 | TGTGCCAGCAGCTCCGAACCAGCTACGCGGAATGAGCAGTTCTTC | CASSSEPATRNEQFF
few | - | TRBJ1-5 | TRBV6-6 | TGTGCCAGCAGTTACTCGCCAGTTAGCAATCAGCCCCAGCATTTT | CASSYSPVSNQPQHF
- | TRBD1 | TRBJ2-3 | TRBV7-3 | TGTGCCAGCAGCTTAATGGGGCAGGGGGTGGGAGATACGCAGTATTTT | CASSLMGQGVGDTQYF
few | TRBD2 | TRBJ2-3 | TRBV28 | TGTGCCAGCCTCCTAGCGGGATCTGATACGCAGTATTTT | CASLLAGSDTQYF
- | TRBD1 | TRBJ2-7 | TRBV7-2 | TGTGCCAGCAGCTCCCGACAGGGGGAGGGTTACGAGCAGTACTTC | CASSSRQGEGYEQYF
- | - | TRBJ2-3 | TRBV9 | TGTGCCAGCAGCCTCAGGGGTCCCTTTAGCACAGATACGCAGTATTTT | CASSLRGPFSTDTQYF
few | TRBD2 | TRBJ2-1 | TRBV5-1 | TGCGCCAGCAGCTTGGTGGCGGCCGGGAGGGCCCTCGGCAATGAGCAGTTCTTC | CASSLVAAGRALGNEQFF
- | TRBD1 | TRBJ1-5 | TRBV28 | TGTGCCAGCAGTTCCCCCGGGACAGTTACCAATCAGCCCCAGCATTTT | CASSSPGTVTNQPQHF
few | - | TRBJ1-2 | TRBV30 | TGTGCCTGGGTAAGGCAGGGAATAGATGGCTACACCTTC | CAWVRQGIDGYTF
few | TRBD1 | TRBJ1-2 | TRBV2 | TGTGCCAGCAACCTGGACAGGGTCCTTGGCTACACCTTC | CASNLDRVLGYTF
few | - | TRBJ2-3 | TRBV6-6 | TGTGCCAGCAGTACAGGTGCTAGCACAGATACGCAGTATTTT | CASSTGASTDTQYF
- | TRBD2 | TRBJ2-1 | TRBV25-1 | TGTGCCAGCAGCCCCTCGAGAGGAGCGGGGGCATCCAATGAGCAGTTCTTC | CASSPSRGAGASNEQFF
few | TRBD2 | TRBJ2-1 | TRBV7-3 | TGTGCCAGCAGCCGGACTAGCGGGAATTACAATGAGCAGTTCTTC | CASSRTSGNYNEQFF
- | - | TRBJ1-2 | TRBV6-6 | TGTGCCAGTCTCGCGGACAAGGGCTACACCTTC | CASLADKGYTF
- | - | TRBJ1-2 | TRBV6-6 | TGTGCCAGCAGTTACGACGGCGGAAGACGGTTTTATGGCTACACCTTC | CASSYDGGRRFYGYTF
few | TRBD1 | TRBJ2-2 | TRBV6-4 | TGTGCCAGCAGTCTGGACAGGTTCTCCGGGGAGCTGTTTTTT | CASSLDRFSGELFF
- | TRBD1 | TRBJ2-2 | TRBV10-3 | TGTGCCATCAGTCCGGGACAGGGAGAAACCGGGGAGCTGTTTTTT | CAISPGQGETGELFF
- | TRBD1 | TRBJ1-5 | TRBV6-5 | TGTGCCAGCAGCCTGACAGGGATTGAGCCCCAGCATTTT | CASSLTGIEPQHF
few | - | TRBJ2-7 | TRBV7-3 | TGTGCCAGCATCAGGAAAGCGGGCGAGCAGTACTTC | CASIRKAGEQYF
few | - | TRBJ1-1 | TRBV4-3 | TGCGCCAGCAGCCAAGAGGACGGCACACCCCAGGGGACTGAAGCTTTCTTT | CASSQEDGTPQGTEAFF
- | TRBD1 | TRBJ1-2 | TRBV5-6 | TGTGCCAGCAGGCGACAGGGGCCTAACTATGGCTACACCTTC | CASRRQGPNYGYTF
- | TRBD2 | TRBJ2-7 | TRBV7-2 | TGTGCCAGCAGCCCCCAGCGGGAGAGTCATTACGAGCAGTACTTC | CASSPQRESHYEQYF
- | TRBD1 | TRBJ2-4 | TRBV9 | TGTGCCAGCAGCACAGGGACAGCCGAAAACATTCAGTACTTC | CASSTGTAENIQYF
few | TRBD2 | TRBJ2-5 | TRBV10-3 | TGTGCCATCAGGGATAGCGGGCGCTTTGAAAAGACCCAGTACTTC | CAIRDSGRFEKTQYF
- | - | TRBJ1-1 | TRBV7-3 | TGTGCCAGCAGCTTGGCAGAGGCTGGTGAAGCTTTCTTT | CASSLAEAGEAFF
- | TRBD1 | TRBJ2-1 | TRBV11-3 | TGTGCCAGCAGCTTGGATTTGTGGGGACAGGGGAGGAATGAGCAGTTCTTC | CASSLDLWGQGRNEQFF
few | - | TRBJ1-5 | TRBV7-2 | TGTGCCAGCAGCTCCTTTCGGGATCAGCCCCAGCATTTT | CASSSFRDQPQHF
- | - | TRBJ2-2 | TRBV5-1 | TGCGCCAGCAGCTTTCTGGGGTCGAGGGCGAACACCGGGGAGCTGTTTTTT | CASSFLGSRANTGELFF
- | - | TRBJ1-2 | TRBV7-8 | TGTGCCAGCAGCTTAGTGCAGGGGCATGGCTACACCTTC | CASSLVQGHGYTF
few | TRBD2 | TRBJ2-2 | TRBV15 | TGTGCCACCAGCGGACGGGGGACTAGCGCGACCGGGGAGCTGTTTTTT | CATSGRGTSATGELFF
few | - | TRBJ2-3 | TRBV14 | TGTGCCAGCAGCCACGGAGATACGCAGTATTTT | CASSHGDTQYF
- | - | TRBJ2-5 | TRBV18 | TGTGCCAGCTCACCAGGGACAGGGACTAGAGAGACCCAGTACTTC | CASSPGTGTRETQYF
few | TRBD1 | TRBJ2-2 | TRBV29-1 | TGCAGCGTCCTACCACAGGGGAAGAACACCGGGGAGCTGTTTTTT | CSVLPQGKNTGELFF